This T cell receptor beta chain was identified during a study of sequential checkpoint blockade in melanoma. The treatment is: randomized to nivolumab then ipilimumab (arm A) or the reverse (arm B). Sequencing was performed with immunoSEQ multiplex PCR; in TCRdb, only in-frame clones are kept and a portion is missing. This sample has roughly 1,900 clones; less than 65% occur once, and the top ten carry approximately 26%. This clone was detected only a few times. V was cut by 2 bases and J by 5 bases, with 23 bases left in between. The CDR3 contains 18 residues. Germline V CDR1 and CDR2: MNHEY, SMNVEV (reference sequence).

J is TRBJ2-3 and V is TRBV27; possible D gene TRBD1, 7 bases. The TCR comes from a human patient with melanoma. Some clones in this sample may be carry-over from other donors' samples. The input for sequencing was CD8+ T cells sorted from blood (inferred from file names), taken from a patient given nivolumab and ipilimumab in sequence. In DNA form, the CDR3 reads TGTGCCAGCAGTTTAACCCCCTACGACAGGGAGGAGAGAGATACGCAGTATTTT. Residues: CASSLTPYDREERDTQYF.